The 27 T cell receptor beta chains reported below all come from one sample, sequenced in a study of T-cell reconstitution after alpha-beta-depleted transplantation in children. TCRbeta library construction was performed incorporating unique molecular identifiers. TCRdb reprocessed the PCR reads via MiXCR and lists one record per CDR3 protein. This table has 440,000 or so distinct CDR3 sequences, over 40% appearing once. Sequencing used PBMCs, obtained before TCRalphabeta/CD19-depleted stem cell transplant. These receptors were collected from a girl under 10 years old with aplastic anemia, due to receive a stem cell transplant.

The genes are TRBV5-5 and TRBJ2-2, with D tentatively TRBD2 (5 bases). Germline V CDR1 and CDR2: SGHKS, YYEKEE (reference sequence). Trimming stripped 4 bases from V and 7 bases from J, with 11 bases between. This CDR3 spans 13 amino acids. The CDR3 sequence: CASSPGAGGELFF. CDR3 nucleotides: TGTGCCAGCAGCCCGGGCGCGGGCGGGGAGCTGTTTTTT.

This clonotype was seen a handful of times. The J gene is TRBJ2-5, the V gene TRBV20-1, with 9 positions matching TRBD2. Per germline, CDR1 DFQATT and CDR2 SNEGSKA (reference sequence). V gave up 0 bases and J gave up 4 bases; unmatched junction bases: 3. The CDR3 loop spans 14 amino acids. The DNA for the CDR3 is TGCAGTGCTAGAGATCGACTAGCGGTAGAGACCCAGTACTTC. This codes for CSARDRLAVETQYF.

V gene TRBV11-2 combines with J gene TRBJ2-1; D uncertain. Germline CDR1 reads SGHAT; CDR2 reads FQNNGV. The CDR3 runs to 16 residues. V was trimmed by 0 bases and J by 2 bases, leaving 11 bases between them. CDR3 residues: CASSLEGRTAYNEQFF. As DNA, the CDR3 is TGTGCCAGCAGCTTAGAAGGGCGCACGGCCTACAATGAGCAGTTCTTC.

V is TRBV7-3 and J is TRBJ2-1; a weak D match, TRBD2 (5 bases). Germline-derived CDR1 and CDR2 are SGHTA and FQGTGA. This CDR3 has 13 amino acids. V was clipped by 1 base and J by 8 bases, with 9 bases between them. As DNA, the CDR3 is TGTGCCAGCAGCTTAATGAGGGCCCATGAGCAGTTCTTC. It codes for CASSLMRAHEQFF.

Comments on this clonotype: It is unclear where the CDR3 begins or ends on the DNA, so no DNA is shown, and the CDR3 is as TCRdb lists it. J is TRBJ2-6 and V is TRBV5-1; TRBD1 is taken as the D call from the table, unchecked against the DNA. The CDR3 spans 15 residues, counting both ends. Germline V gene sequence: CDR1 SGHRS, CDR2 YFSETQ. The CDR3 region is CASLGVASGANVLTF.

Ten or more counts support this clonotype. The chain is built from TRBV5-5 and TRBJ1-5; D remains ambiguous. V lost 4 bases to trimming and J lost 5 bases, with 7 bases between them. This CDR3 region has 12 residues. Germline loops: CDR1 SGHKS, CDR2 YYEKEE (reference sequence). The CDR3 nucleotides read TGTGCCAGCAGCCTCCCCCATCAGCCCCAGCATTTT. Translating it yields CASSLPHQPQHF. The full variable domain, rest sourced from reference TRBV5-5 and TRBJ1-5, is DAGVTQSPTHLIKTRGQQVTLRCSPISGHKSVSWYQQVLGQGPQFIFQYYEKEERGRGNFPDRFSARQFPNYSSELNVNALLLGDSALYLCASSLPHQPQHFGDGTRLSIL.

This clonotype was recorded a few times. The chain is built from TRBV27 and TRBJ1-5, with 7 bases lining up with TRBD1. Germline trimming cut 5 bases from V and 5 bases from J; bases unmatched to any gene: 12. Germline V gene lookup returns CDR1 MNHEY and CDR2 SMNVEV (reference sequence). The CDR3 contains 16 residues. This chain's CDR3 is CASSPQGVGVDQPQHF. The DNA for the CDR3 is TGTGCCAGCAGTCCCCAGGGGGTGGGAGTAGATCAGCCCCAGCATTTT.

The genes are TRBV5-1 and TRBJ2-7; D may be TRBD1 (6 bases). V was clipped by 3 bases and J by 5 bases, with 12 bases between them. The V gene's germline CDR1 is SGHRS and CDR2 YFSETQ. The CDR3 is made up of 13 amino acids. The DNA for the CDR3 is TGCGCCAGCAGCTCACCGGGACATGACGAGCAGTACTTC. Its translation: CASSSPGHDEQYF.

V usage is TRBV12-3 or TRBV12-4 and J usage is TRBJ2-2, with 8 bases identical to TRBD1. This CDR3 contains 19 residues. The V gene end was trimmed by 5 bases and the J gene end by 0 bases; junction bases not matched to a gene: 14. Here the CDR3 reads CASSPRTGYVDPNTGELFF. The CDR3 DNA sequence: TGTGCCAGCAGTCCTCGGACAGGGTATGTGGATCCGAACACCGGGGAGCTGTTTTTT.

This clonotype was seen more than once but under ten times. The chain combines TRBV29-1 with TRBJ2-7; D is ambiguous. Germline values: CDR1 SQVTM, CDR2 ANQGSEA. This CDR3 has 15 amino acids. V lost 3 bases, J lost 4 bases, and 19 bases lay in between. CDR3 nucleotides: TGCAGCGTTGATGTACGGCAGCTTCTAATTTACGAGCAGTACTTC. It yields the protein CSVDVRQLLIYEQYF.

This clonotype was recorded at least ten times. The chain employs TRBV20-1 and TRBJ2-3; unclear D gene. Germline CDR1 is DFQATT and CDR2 is SNEGSKA (reference sequence). This CDR3 region has 11 residues. Trimming took off 6 bases at V and 6 bases at J, with 10 bases between the two ends. The CDR3 reads CSAQLGDTQYF. The CDR3 coding sequence is TGCAGTGCACAACTGGGCGATACGCAGTATTTT.

V is TRBV7-9 and J is TRBJ2-5, with TRBD2 identical over 13 bases. This CDR3 spans 17 amino acids. The V gene end was trimmed by 5 bases and the J gene end by 3 bases; junction bases not matched to a gene: 9. Germline values: CDR1 SEHNR, CDR2 FQNEAQ (reference sequence). CDR3 loop: CASSLRTSGSSEETQYF. The CDR3 bases are TGTGCCAGCAGCCTCAGGACTAGCGGGAGCTCGGAAGAGACCCAGTACTTC.

There are many counts of this clonotype. CDR3 in amino acids: CASKSDFVSYEQYF. The CDR3 region has the DNA TGTGCCAGCAAATCGGACTTCGTCTCCTACGAGCAGTACTTC. The gene calls are TRBV6-5 and TRBJ2-7, with D tentatively TRBD2 (5 bases). With 7 bases removed from V and 0 bases from J, the gap between germline ends came to 13 bases. The CDR3 has 14 residues. CDR1 is MNHEY, CDR2 SVGAGI, per germline.

This clonotype turned up a few times. This chain joins TRBV4-1 and TRBJ2-7; the match to TRBD1 covers 12 bases. The trim removed 3 bases at V and 5 bases at J, leaving 5 bases unmatched. The CDR3 is made up of 15 amino acids. Germline V gives CDR1 MGHRA, CDR2 YSYEKL. CDR3 sequence: CASSQGQGAYDEQYF. CDR3 sequence (DNA): TGCGCCAGCAGCCAGGGACAGGGGGCGTACGACGAGCAGTACTTC.

The rearrangement links TRBV27 to TRBJ1-1; D is possibly TRBD1 (6 bases). CDR1 and CDR2 from the germline V gene are MNHEY and SMNVEV (reference sequence). Trimming pared 7 bases from V and 6 bases from J, leaving 24 bases between. The CDR3 spans 16 residues. CDR3 DNA sequence: TGTGCCAGCACCCCAAAGGGCCTACGCTCAGGGGCTGAAGCTTTCTTT. This sequence encodes CASTPKGLRSGAEAFF.

The chain carries TRBV4-1 and TRBJ2-1, with a tentative D call TRBD2 (5 bases). The germline CDR1 and CDR2 sequences are MGHRA and YSYEKL. V was cut by 4 bases and J by 4 bases, with 23 bases left in between. The CDR3 consists of 18 residues. Here the CDR3 reads CASSPLEVGGHWYNEQFF. Here the CDR3 DNA reads TGCGCCAGCAGCCCCCTCGAAGTAGGAGGCCATTGGTACAATGAGCAGTTCTTC.

This clonotype was detected ten times or more. J is TRBJ2-2 and V is TRBV7-3, with D hard to call. Germline V CDR1 and CDR2: SGHTA, FQGTGA. The germline V and J ends were trimmed by 6 bases and 4 bases, with 9 bases remaining between them. CDR3 size: 13 residues. The CDR3, as DNA: TGTGCCAGCAGTTCCCCAGGCACCGGGGAGCTGTTTTTT. Translated: CASSSPGTGELFF. Filled out from reference TRBV7-3 and TRBJ2-2, the complete variable domain reads GAGVSQTPSNKVTEKGKYVELRCDPISGHTALYWYRQSLGQGPEFLIYFQGTGAADDSGLPNDRFFAVRPEGSVSTLKIQRTERGDSAVYLCASSSPGTGELFFGEGSRLTVL.

Comments on this clonotype: Relative to the germline gene, one junction end is altered; a read error may explain this. The V call is TRBV6-1, the J call TRBJ2-1, with 12 bases that match TRBD2. Germline V gene data show CDR1 as MNHNS and CDR2 as SASEGT. The CDR3 contains 16 residues. CDR3: CASSEGLAGAYSEQFF. The DNA for the CDR3 is TGTGCCAGCAGTGAAGGACTAGCGGGAGCCTACAGTGAGCAGTTCTTC.

The rearrangement joins TRBV4-1 to TRBJ1-2; maybe TRBD1 (5 bases). The germline gives CDR1 MGHRA, CDR2 YSYEKL. CDR3 length: 15 amino acids. Trimming cost V 1 base and J 8 bases, with 17 bases left between them. The CDR3 coding sequence is TGCGCCAGCAGCCAAGTAGGGGCAAGGCCGGGCGGCTACACCTTC. As protein: CASSQVGARPGGYTF.

This chain uses TRBV20-1 with TRBJ2-1, with 12 bases identical to TRBD2. Germline CDR1 and CDR2: DFQATT and SNEGSKA (reference sequence). The CDR3 totals 17 residues. Trimming took 0 bases from V and 4 from J; bases not matched to a gene: 7. CDR3 in amino acids: CSARDSIGLAGYNEQFF. The CDR3 DNA reads TGCAGTGCTAGAGATTCGATAGGACTAGCGGGGTACAATGAGCAGTTCTTC.

This clonotype was counted many times. The germline gene is not matched at one end of the junction; a read error may be the cause. The chain employs TRBV4-1 and TRBJ1-1; D unresolved. There are 11 residues in the CDR3. Germline CDR1 reads MGHRA; CDR2 reads YSYEKL. The CDR3 DNA follows: TGCGCCAGCAGCCAAAACAGTGAAGCTTTCTTT. As protein: CASSQNSEAFF.

The chain employs TRBV4-1 and TRBJ1-3; D is uncertain. The CDR3 is 15 residues long. CDR1 MGHRA and CDR2 YSYEKL come from the germline V gene. V was cut by 1 base and J by 1 base, with 8 bases left in between. The CDR3 region has the DNA TGCGCCAGCAGCCAAGCTGAACCTTCTGGAAACACCATATATTTT. Translated, it gives CASSQAEPSGNTIYF.

This clonotype was counted a single time. This chain joins TRBV20-1 and TRBJ2-3, with 7 positions matching TRBD2. The germline CDR1 and CDR2 sequences are DFQATT and SNEGSKA (reference sequence). The CDR3 length is 15 residues. V lost 6 bases to trimming and J lost 7 bases; unmatched junction nucleotides: 16. The CDR3 DNA reads as TGCAGTGCGTATTTAAGCGGGAAGACAGAGAATACGCAGTATTTT. It specifies CSAYLSGKTENTQYF.

This clonotype came up a few times. This rearrangement joins TRBV20-1 to TRBJ1-3; 8 bases line up with TRBD1. Germline V gives CDR1 DFQATT, CDR2 SNEGSKA (reference sequence). The length of the CDR3 is 11 residues. J gave up 14 bases and V 0 bases, and 3 bases lay outside the gene matches. CDR3 coding DNA: TGCAGTGCTAGAGATGGGGACAGGCTATATTTT. Translating gives CSARDGDRLYF.

This clonotype showed up just a few times. The chain joins TRBV20-1 to TRBJ2-7; no reliable D call. V lost 4 bases to trimming and J lost 0 bases, with 4 bases between them. The CDR3 totals 11 residues. Per germline, CDR1 DFQATT and CDR2 SNEGSKA (reference sequence). The CDR3 DNA reads as TGCAGTGCTACTAGCTCCTACGAGCAGTACTTC. Protein sequence: CSATSSYEQYF.

The CDR3 nucleotides read TGCAGTGCTAGAAGGGGGGAGGACGAGCAGTACTTC. This translates into CSARRGEDEQYF. The chain employs TRBV20-1 and TRBJ2-7; D tentatively fits TRBD1 or TRBD2 (6 bases each). The CDR3 is made up of 12 amino acids. Germline V gene data show CDR1 as DFQATT and CDR2 as SNEGSKA (reference sequence). V lost 2 bases to trimming and J lost 5 bases, with 10 bases between them.

The chain uses TRBV25-1 and TRBJ2-2; TRBD1 might be the D (6 bases). The CDR3 covers 13 residues. Germline CDR1 and CDR2: MGHDK and SYGVNS. V lost 4 bases and J lost 5, with 8 bases in between. The CDR3 is CASSGQVTGELFF. The DNA for the CDR3 is TGTGCCAGCAGTGGACAGGTTACCGGGGAGCTGTTTTTT.